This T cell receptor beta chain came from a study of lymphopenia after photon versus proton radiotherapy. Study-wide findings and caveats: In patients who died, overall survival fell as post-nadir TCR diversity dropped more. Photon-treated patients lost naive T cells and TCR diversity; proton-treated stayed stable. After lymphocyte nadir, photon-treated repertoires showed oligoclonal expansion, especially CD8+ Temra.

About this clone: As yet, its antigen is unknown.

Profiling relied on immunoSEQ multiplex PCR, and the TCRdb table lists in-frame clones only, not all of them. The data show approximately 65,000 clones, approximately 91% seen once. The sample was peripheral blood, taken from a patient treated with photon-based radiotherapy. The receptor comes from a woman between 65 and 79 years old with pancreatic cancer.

CDR3 sequence: CASSLAGTGELFF. CDR3 sequence (DNA): TGCGCCAGCAGCTTGGCCGGCACCGGGGAGCTGTTTTTT. The chain uses TRBV5-1 and TRBJ2-2, with D unresolved. V lost 0 bases and J lost 4, with 4 bases in between. This CDR3 spans 13 amino acids. Germline V gene lookup returns CDR1 SGHRS and CDR2 YFSETQ. Together with reference TRBV5-1 and TRBJ2-2, the CDR3 gives the full variable domain: KAGVTQTPRYLIKTRGQQVTLSCSPISGHRSVSWYQQTPGQGLQFLFEYFSETQRNKGNFPGRFSGRQFSNSRSEMNVSTLELGDSALYLCASSLAGTGELFFGEGSRLTVL.